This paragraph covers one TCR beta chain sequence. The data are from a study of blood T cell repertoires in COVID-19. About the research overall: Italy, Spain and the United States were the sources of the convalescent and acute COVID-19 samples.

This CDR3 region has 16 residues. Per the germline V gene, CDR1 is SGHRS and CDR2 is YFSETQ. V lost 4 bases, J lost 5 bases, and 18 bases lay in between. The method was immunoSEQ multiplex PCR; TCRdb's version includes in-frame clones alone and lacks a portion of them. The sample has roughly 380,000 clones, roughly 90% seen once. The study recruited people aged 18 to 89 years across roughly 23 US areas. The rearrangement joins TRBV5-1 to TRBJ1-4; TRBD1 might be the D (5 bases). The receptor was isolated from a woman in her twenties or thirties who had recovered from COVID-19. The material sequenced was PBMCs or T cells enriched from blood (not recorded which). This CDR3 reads CASSAQGRGGNEKLFF. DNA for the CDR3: TGCGCCAGCAGCGCTCAGGGTAGGGGAGGGAATGAAAAACTGTTTTTT. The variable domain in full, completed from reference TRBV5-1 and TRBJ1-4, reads KAGVTQTPRYLIKTRGQQVTLSCSPISGHRSVSWYQQTPGQGLQFLFEYFSETQRNKGNFPGRFSGRQFSNSRSEMNVSTLELGDSALYLCASSAQGRGGNEKLFFGSGTQLSVL.